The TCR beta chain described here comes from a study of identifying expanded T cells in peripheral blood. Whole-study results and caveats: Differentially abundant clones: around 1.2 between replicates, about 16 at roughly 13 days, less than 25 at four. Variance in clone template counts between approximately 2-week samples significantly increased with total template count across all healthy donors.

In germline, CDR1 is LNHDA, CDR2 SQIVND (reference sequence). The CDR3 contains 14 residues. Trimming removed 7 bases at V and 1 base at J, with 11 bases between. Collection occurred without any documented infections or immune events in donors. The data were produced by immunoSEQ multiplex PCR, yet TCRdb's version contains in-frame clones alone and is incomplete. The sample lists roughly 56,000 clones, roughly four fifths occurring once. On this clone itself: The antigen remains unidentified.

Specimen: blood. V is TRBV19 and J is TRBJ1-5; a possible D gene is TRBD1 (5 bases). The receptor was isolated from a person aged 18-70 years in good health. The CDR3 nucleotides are TGTGCCAGTACGGGGGTACAGAGCAATCAGCCCCAGCATTTT. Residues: CASTGVQSNQPQHF.